The sequence of this T cell receptor beta chain was determined in a study of blood T cell repertoires in COVID-19 (dated by TCRdb to between 2020 and 2021). About the investigation overall: Samples from collaborators originated in the United States, Italy and Spain and spanned both the acute and convalescent phases of COVID-19. Samples were obtained from the ongoing ImmuneRACE study (first 160 participants) and from over 1,000 subjects provided by 6 global collaborators. HLA class I and class II types, where available, came from metadata supplied by the sample provider rather than from assay-based typing. The dataset comprised deeply sampled blood TCRbeta repertoires from subjects exposed to, actively infected with, or recovered from COVID-19. Sample metadata almost always included a de-identified subject ID, COVID-19 status, age in years and sex. A freely available public database, intended as a resource for researchers studying the immune response to SARS-CoV-2, is where the repertoires were released. The material from the prospective study consisted of cDNA or gDNA derived from T cells, B-cell-depleted T cells, or PBMCs.

Whole blood was collected in K2EDTA tubes by collaborating institutions according to the institutions' own protocols. For TCRbeta analysis, collaborator samples were shipped as frozen whole blood, as isolated PBMCs, or as DNA extracted from either sample type. TCRbeta CDR3 regions were amplified from genomic DNA using the immunoSEQ Assay, a bias-controlled multiplex PCR. On the study's bioinformatics: The number of nucleated cells in each sample was estimated by amplification of reference gene primers within the assay. Sequence reads were collapsed and filtered to measure the absolute abundance of every unique TCRbeta CDR3 rearrangement. Productive Simpson clonality was computed per sample as the square root of Simpson's diversity index over productive rearrangements. The table was pulled from immuneACCESS by TCRdb, which kept in-frame rearrangements only. Such tables lose some clones; where checked, under half of the loss comes from unresolved V genes, and the rest has no known cause. V and J calls and clone size come straight from that table; D and trimming were deduced from the DNA. This sample holds about 180,000 clones; more than 70% were observed only once. The leading ten clones occupy 14% of the sample.

General conclusions and limits of the study: The amount of clinical and demographic metadata varied by source and participant and was provided uncurated.

V ends up 0 bases short and J 3 bases short, with an unmatched junction base count of 5. The CDR1 and CDR2 encoded by the germline V gene are SGHTA and FQGNSA. Spanning cysteine to phenylalanine, the CDR3 consists of 16 amino acids. The only DNA kept is the CDR3, 48 bases in frame from the first base. As concerns this clone: This receptor's antigen is unknown. Base qualities are not at hand, and no much larger clone is one base apart.

In this chain, TRBV7-2 is recombined with TRBJ2-7; TRBD1 agrees with 10 junctional bases. The receptor comes from a young man with active or convalescent COVID-19. Specimen: peripheral blood. For the CDR3, the sequence is CASSLADRGPLYEQYF. The nucleotides are TGTGCCAGCAGCTTAGCAGACAGGGGGCCTCTCTACGAGCAGTACTTC.